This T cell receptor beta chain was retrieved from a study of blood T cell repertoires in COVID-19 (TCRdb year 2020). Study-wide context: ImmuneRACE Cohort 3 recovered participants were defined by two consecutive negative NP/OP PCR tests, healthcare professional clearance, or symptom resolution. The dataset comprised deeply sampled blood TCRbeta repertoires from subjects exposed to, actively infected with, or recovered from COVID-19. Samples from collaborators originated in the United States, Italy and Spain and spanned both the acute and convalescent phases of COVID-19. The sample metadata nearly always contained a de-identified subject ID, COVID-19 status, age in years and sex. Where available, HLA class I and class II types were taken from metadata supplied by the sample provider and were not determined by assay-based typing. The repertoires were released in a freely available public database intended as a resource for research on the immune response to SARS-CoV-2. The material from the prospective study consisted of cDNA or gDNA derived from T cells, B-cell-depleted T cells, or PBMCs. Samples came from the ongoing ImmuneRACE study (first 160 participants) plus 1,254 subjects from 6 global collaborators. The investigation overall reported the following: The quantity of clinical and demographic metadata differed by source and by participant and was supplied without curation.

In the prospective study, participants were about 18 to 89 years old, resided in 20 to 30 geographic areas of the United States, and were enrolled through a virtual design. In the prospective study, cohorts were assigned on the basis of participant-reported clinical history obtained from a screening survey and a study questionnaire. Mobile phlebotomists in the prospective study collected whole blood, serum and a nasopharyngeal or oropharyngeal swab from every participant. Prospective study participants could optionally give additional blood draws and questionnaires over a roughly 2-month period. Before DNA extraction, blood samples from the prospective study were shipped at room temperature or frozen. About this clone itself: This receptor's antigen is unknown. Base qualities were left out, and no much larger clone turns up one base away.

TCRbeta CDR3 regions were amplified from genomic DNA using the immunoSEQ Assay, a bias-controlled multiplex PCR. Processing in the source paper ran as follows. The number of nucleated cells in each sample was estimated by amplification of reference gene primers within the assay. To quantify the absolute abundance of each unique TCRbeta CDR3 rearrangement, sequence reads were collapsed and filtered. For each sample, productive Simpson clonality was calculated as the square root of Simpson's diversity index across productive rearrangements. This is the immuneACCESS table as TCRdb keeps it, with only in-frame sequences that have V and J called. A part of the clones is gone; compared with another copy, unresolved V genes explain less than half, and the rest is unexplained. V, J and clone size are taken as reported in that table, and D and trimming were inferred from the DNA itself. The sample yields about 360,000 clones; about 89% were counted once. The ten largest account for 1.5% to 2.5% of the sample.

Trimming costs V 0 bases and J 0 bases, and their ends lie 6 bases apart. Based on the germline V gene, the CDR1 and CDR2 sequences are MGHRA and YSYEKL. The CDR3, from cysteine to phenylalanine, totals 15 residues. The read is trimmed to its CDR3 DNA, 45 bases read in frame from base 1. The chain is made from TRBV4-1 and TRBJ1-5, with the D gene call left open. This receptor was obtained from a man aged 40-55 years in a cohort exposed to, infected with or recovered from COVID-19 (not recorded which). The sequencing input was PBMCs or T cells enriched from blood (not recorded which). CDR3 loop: CASSQDGYSNQPQHF. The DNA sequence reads TGCGCCAGCAGCCAAGACGGTTATAGCAATCAGCCCCAGCATTTT.